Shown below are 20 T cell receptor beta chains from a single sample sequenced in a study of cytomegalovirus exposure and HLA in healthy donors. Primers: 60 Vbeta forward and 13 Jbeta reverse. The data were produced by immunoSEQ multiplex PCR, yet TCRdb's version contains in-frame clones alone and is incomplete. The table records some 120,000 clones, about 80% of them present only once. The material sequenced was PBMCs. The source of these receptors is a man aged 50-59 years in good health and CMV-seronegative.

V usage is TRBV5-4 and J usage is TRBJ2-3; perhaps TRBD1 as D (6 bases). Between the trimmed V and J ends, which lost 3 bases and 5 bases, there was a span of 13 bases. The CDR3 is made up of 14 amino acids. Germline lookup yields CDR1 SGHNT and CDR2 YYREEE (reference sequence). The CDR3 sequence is CASSSPDSLDTQYF. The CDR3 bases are TGTGCCAGCAGCTCCCCGGACAGTTTAGATACGCAGTATTTT.

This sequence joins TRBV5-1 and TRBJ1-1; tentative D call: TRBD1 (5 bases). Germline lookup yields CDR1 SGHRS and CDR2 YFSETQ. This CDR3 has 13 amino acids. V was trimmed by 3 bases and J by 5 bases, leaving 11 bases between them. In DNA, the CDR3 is TGCGCCAGCAGCTCACAGGATGGGACTGAAGCTTTCTTT. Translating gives CASSSQDGTEAFF. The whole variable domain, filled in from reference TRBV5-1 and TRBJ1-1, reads KAGVTQTPRYLIKTRGQQVTLSCSPISGHRSVSWYQQTPGQGLQFLFEYFSETQRNKGNFPGRFSGRQFSNSRSEMNVSTLELGDSALYLCASSSQDGTEAFFGQGTRLTVV.

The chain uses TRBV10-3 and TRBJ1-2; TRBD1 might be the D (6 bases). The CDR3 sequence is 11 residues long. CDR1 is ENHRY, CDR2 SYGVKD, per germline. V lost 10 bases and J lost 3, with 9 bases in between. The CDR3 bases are TGTGCCACCGCAGGGGACTATGGCTACACCTTC. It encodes CATAGDYGYTF.

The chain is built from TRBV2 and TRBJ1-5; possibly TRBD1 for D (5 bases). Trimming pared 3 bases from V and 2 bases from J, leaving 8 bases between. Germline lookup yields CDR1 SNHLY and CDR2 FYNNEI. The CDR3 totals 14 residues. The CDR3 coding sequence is TGTGCCAGCAGTGATGAACAGGGCAATCAGCCCCAGCATTTT. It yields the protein CASSDEQGNQPQHF. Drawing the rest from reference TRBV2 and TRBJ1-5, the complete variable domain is EPEVTQTPSHQVTQMGQEVILRCVPISNHLYFYWYRQILGQKVEFLVSFYNNEISEKSEIFDDQFSVERPDGSNFTLKIRSTKLEDSAMYFCASSDEQGNQPQHFGDGTRLSIL.

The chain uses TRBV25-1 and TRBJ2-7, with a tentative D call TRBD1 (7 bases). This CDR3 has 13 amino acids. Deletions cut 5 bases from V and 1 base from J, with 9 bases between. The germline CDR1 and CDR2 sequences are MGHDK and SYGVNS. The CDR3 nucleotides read TGTGCCAGCAGTTCAGGGGGGTCCTACGAGCAGTACTTC. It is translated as CASSSGGSYEQYF.

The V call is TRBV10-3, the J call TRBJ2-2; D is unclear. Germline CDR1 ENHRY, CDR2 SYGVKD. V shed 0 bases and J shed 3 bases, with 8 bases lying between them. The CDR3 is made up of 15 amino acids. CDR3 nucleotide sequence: TGTGCCATCAGTGAGTCTCTTTTAGACACCGGGGAGCTGTTTTTT. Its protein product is CAISESLLDTGELFF.

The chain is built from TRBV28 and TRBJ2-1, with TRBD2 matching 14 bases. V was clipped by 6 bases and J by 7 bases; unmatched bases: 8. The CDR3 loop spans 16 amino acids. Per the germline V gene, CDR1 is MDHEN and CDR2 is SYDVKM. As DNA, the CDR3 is TGTGCCAGCAGCCAACCGGGACTAGCGGGAGATAATGAGCAGTTCTTC. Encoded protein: CASSQPGLAGDNEQFF.

CDR3 sequence (DNA): TGTGCCAGCAGTTTAACTAGCGGGGACTGGGTACATGAGCAGTTCTTC. Protein: CASSLTSGDWVHEQFF. This rearrangement joins TRBV28 to TRBJ2-1; 10 bases line up with TRBD2. Germline-derived CDR1 and CDR2 are MDHEN and SYDVKM. V was pared by 2 bases and J by 8 bases, with 9 bases of the junction left unmatched. This CDR3 comprises 16 residues.

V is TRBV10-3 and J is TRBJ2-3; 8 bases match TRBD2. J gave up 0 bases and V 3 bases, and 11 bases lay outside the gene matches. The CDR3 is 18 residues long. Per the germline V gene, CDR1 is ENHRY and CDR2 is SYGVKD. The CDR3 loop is CAISDFGLAGLSTDTQYF. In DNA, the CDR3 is TGTGCCATCAGTGATTTCGGATTAGCGGGGCTTAGCACAGATACGCAGTATTTT.

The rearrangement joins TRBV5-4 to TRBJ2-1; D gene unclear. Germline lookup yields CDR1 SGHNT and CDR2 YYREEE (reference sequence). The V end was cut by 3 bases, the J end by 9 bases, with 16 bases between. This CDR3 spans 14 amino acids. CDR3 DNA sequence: TGTGCCAGCAGCTCCTCGCGTAGAAGCCCTGAGCAGTTCTTC. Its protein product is CASSSSRRSPEQFF.

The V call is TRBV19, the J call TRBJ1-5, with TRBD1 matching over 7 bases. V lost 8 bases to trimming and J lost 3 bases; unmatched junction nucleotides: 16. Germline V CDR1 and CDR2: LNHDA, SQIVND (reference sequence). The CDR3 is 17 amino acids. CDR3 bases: TGTGCCAGTCGGGGACAGTCTTCCCCGTTGTTCAATCAGCCCCAGCATTTT. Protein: CASRGQSSPLFNQPQHF. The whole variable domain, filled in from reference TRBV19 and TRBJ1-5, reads DGGITQSPKYLFRKEGQNVTLSCEQNLNHDAMYWYRQDPGQGLRLIYYSQIVNDFQKGDIAEGYSVSREKKESFPLTVTSAQKNPTAFYLCASRGQSSPLFNQPQHFGDGTRLSIL.

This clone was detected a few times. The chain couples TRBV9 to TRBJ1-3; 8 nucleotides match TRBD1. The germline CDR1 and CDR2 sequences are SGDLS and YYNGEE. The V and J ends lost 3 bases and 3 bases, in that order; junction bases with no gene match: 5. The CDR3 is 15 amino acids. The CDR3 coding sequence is TGTGCCAGCAGCGCCCAGGGGGCGGATGGAAACACCATATATTTT. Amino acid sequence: CASSAQGADGNTIYF.

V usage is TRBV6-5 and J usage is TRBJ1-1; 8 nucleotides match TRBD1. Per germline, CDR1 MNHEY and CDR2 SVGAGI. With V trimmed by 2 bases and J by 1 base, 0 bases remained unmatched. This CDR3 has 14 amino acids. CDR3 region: CASSYGTGNTEAFF. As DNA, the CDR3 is TGTGCCAGCAGTTACGGGACAGGGAACACTGAAGCTTTCTTT.

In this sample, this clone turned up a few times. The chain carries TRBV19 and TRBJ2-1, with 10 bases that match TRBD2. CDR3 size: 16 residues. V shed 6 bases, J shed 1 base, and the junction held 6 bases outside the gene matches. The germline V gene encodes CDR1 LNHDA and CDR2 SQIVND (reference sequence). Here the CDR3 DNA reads TGTGCCAGTAGCCTAAGTAGCGGGGGGTCCTACAATGAGCAGTTCTTC. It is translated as CASSLSSGGSYNEQFF.

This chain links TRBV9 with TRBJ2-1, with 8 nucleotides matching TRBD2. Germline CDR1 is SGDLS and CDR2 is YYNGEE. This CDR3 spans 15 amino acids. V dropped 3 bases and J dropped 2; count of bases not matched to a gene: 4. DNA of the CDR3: TGTGCCAGCAGCGGAATAGCGGGGACCTACAATGAGCAGTTCTTC. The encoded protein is CASSGIAGTYNEQFF.

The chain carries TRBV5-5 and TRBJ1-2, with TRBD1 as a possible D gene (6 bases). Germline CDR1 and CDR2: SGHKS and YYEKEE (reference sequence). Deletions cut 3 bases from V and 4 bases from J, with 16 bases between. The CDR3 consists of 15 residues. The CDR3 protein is CASSSWTDLTYGYTF. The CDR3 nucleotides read TGTGCCAGCAGCTCATGGACAGATCTAACCTATGGCTACACCTTC.

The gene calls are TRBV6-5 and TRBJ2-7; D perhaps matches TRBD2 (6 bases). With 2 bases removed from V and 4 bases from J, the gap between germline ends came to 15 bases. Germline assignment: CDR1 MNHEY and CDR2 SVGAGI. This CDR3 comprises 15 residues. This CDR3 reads CASSYGTSPAYEQYF. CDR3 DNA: TGTGCCAGCAGTTACGGGACTTCGCCAGCGTACGAGCAGTACTTC.

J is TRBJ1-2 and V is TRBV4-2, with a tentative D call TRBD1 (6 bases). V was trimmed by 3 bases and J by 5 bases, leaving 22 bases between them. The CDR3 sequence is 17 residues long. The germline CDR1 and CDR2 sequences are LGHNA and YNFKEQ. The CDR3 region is CASSHRQGMGTPYGYTF. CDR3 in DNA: TGTGCCAGCAGCCACCGCCAGGGCATGGGGACACCTTATGGCTACACCTTC.

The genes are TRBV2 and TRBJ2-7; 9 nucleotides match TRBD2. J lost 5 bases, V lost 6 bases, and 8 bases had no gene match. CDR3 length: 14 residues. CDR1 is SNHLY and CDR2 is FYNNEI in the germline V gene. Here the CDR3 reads CASRRGGRANEQYF. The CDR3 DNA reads TGTGCCAGCAGGAGGGGCGGGAGGGCCAACGAGCAGTACTTC.

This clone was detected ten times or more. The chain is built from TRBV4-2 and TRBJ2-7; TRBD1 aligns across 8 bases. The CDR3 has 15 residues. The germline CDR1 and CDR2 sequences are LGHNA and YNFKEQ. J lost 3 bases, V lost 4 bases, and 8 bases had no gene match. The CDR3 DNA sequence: TGTGCCAGCAGCCCGTCCTCCAGGGGGCGCTACGAGCAGTACTTC. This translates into CASSPSSRGRYEQYF.